Described below is a single T cell receptor beta chain sequence and its context. The data were produced by immunoSEQ multiplex PCR, yet TCRdb's version contains in-frame clones alone and is incomplete. The sample has approximately 35,000 clones, 80% to 85% seen once. This record belongs to a study of OX40 agonist ivuxolimab in advanced cancers. The germline V gene has CDR1 MDHEN and CDR2 SYDVKM. The length of the CDR3 is 15 residues. With 3 bases removed from V and 3 bases from J, the gap between germline ends came to 12 bases. The chain carries TRBV28 and TRBJ1-5; possible D gene TRBD1, 6 bases. The material sequenced was CD4+ or CD8+ T cells sorted from blood, taken in a trial of the OX40 agonist ivuxolimab. The receptor's source is an adult with an advanced solid tumor such as melanoma, head and neck, liver or kidney cancer. Here the CDR3 reads CASSLVTGYNQPQHF. The DNA for the CDR3 is TGTGCCAGCAGTTTGGTAACAGGGTACAATCAGCCCCAGCATTTT.